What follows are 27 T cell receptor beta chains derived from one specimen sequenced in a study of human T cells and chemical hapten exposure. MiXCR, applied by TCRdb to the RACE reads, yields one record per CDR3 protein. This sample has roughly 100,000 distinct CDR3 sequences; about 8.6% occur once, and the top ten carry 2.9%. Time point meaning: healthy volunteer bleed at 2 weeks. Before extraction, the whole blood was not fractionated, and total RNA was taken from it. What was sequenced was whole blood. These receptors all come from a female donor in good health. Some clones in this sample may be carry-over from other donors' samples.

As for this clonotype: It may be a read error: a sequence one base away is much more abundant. The CDR3 here is CASSLEAGEHREQYF. The CDR3 DNA sequence: TGTGCCAGCAGTCTAGAAGCGGGAGAGCATCGCGAGCAGTACTTC. The chain carries TRBV28 and TRBJ2-7, with 8 bases aligning to TRBD2. Germline trimming cut 5 bases from V and 6 bases from J; bases unmatched to any gene: 12. The CDR3 covers 15 residues. Germline CDR1 MDHEN, CDR2 SYDVKM.

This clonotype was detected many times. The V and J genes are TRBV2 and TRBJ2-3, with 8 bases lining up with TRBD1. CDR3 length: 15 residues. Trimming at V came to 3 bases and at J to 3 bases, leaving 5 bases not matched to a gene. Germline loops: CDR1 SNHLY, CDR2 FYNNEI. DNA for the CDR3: TGTGCCAGCAGTGACAGGGGGCGTATAACAGATACGCAGTATTTT. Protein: CASSDRGRITDTQYF.

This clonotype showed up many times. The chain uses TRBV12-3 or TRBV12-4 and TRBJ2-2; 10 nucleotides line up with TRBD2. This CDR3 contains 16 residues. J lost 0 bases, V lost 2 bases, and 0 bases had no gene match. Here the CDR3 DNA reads TGTGCCAGCAGTTTACTAGCGGGAGCGAACACCGGGGAGCTGTTTTTT. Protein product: CASSLLAGANTGELFF.

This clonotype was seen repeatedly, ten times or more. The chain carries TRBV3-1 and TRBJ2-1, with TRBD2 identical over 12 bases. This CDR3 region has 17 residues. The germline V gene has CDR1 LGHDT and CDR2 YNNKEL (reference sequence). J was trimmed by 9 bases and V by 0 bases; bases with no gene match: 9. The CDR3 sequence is CASSQDWRLAGEVEQFF. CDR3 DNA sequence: TGTGCCAGCAGCCAAGATTGGAGACTAGCGGGAGAGGTTGAGCAGTTCTTC.

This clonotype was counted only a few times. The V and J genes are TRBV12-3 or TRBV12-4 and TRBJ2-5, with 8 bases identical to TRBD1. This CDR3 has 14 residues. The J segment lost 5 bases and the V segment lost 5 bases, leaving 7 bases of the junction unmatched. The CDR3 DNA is TGTGCCAGCAGTGAGGGACAGGACCGCGAGACCCAGTACTTC. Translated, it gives CASSEGQDRETQYF.

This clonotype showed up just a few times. The CDR3 loop reads CASSPPGLAGRYEQYF. As DNA, the CDR3 is TGTGCCAGCAGTCCCCCCGGACTAGCGGGACGGTACGAGCAGTACTTC. This sequence joins TRBV12-3 or TRBV12-4 and TRBJ2-7; 12 nucleotides align to TRBD2. The CDR3 consists of 16 residues. Trimming at V came to 5 bases and at J to 4 bases, leaving 9 bases not matched to a gene.

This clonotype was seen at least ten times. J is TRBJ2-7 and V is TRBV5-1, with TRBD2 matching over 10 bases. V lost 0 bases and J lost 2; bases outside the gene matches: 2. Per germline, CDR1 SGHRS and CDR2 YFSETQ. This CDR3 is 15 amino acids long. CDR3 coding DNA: TGCGCCAGCAGCTTGGTAGCGGGAGGACCCTACGAGCAGTACTTC. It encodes CASSLVAGGPYEQYF.

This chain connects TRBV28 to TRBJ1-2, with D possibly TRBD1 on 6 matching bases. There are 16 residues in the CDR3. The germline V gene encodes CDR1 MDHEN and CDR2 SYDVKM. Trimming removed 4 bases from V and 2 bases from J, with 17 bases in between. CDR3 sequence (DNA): TGTGCCAGCAGTTCCGATTCCGGGACATTGAACTATGGCTACACCTTC. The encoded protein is CASSSDSGTLNYGYTF.

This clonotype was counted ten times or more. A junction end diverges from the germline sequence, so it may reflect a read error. The CDR3, as DNA: TGTGCCAGCCGCACCATGAAGGGGACAGGGCTCTTC. It yields the protein CASRTMKGTGLF. The genes are TRBV27 and TRBJ2-1; TRBD1 agrees at 9 bases. Germline V gene lookup returns CDR1 MNHEY and CDR2 SMNVEV (reference sequence). CDR3 length: 12 amino acids.

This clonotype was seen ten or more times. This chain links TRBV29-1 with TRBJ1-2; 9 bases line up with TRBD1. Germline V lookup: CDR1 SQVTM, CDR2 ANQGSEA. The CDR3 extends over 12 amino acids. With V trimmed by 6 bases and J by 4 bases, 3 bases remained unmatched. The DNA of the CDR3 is TGCAGCGTGACGGGACAGGGCTATGGCTACACCTTC. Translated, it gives CSVTGQGYGYTF.

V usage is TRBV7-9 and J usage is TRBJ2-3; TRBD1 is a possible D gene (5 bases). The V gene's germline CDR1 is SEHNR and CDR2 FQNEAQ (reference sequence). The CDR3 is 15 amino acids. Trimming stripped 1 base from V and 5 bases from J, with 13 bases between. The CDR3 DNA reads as TGTGCCAGCAGCTTAGGTCAGGGATCGGGAGATACGCAGTATTTT. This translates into CASSLGQGSGDTQYF.

CDR3 sequence reads: CASSLHWGPVYEQYF. In nucleotides, the CDR3 is TGTGCCAGCAGCCTACATTGGGGCCCGGTCTACGAGCAGTACTTC. The chain recombines TRBV11-2 with TRBJ2-7; D possibly corresponds to TRBD1 (5 bases). The germline CDR1 and CDR2 sequences are SGHAT and FQNNGV. Trimming stripped 5 bases from V and 3 bases from J, with 17 bases between. The CDR3 is 15 residues long.

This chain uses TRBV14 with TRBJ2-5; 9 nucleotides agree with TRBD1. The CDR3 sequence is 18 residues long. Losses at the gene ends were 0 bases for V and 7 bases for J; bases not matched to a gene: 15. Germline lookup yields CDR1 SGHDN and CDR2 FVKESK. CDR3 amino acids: CASSQEELGTGPLGTQYF. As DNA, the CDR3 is TGTGCCAGCAGCCAAGAGGAGCTCGGGACAGGGCCCCTGGGGACCCAGTACTTC. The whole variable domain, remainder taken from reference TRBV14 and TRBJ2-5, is EAGVTQFPSHSVIEKGQTVTLRCDPISGHDNLYWYRRVMGKEIKFLLHFVKESKQDESGMPNNRFLAERTGGTYSTLKVQPAELEDSGVYFCASSQEELGTGPLGTQYFGPGTRLLVL.

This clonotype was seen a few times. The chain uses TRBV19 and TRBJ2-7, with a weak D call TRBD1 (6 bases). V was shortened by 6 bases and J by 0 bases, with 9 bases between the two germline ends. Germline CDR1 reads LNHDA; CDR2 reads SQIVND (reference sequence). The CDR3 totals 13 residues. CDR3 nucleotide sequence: TGTGCCAGTAGGGGACAAAGCTCCTACGAGCAGTACTTC. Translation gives CASRGQSSYEQYF.

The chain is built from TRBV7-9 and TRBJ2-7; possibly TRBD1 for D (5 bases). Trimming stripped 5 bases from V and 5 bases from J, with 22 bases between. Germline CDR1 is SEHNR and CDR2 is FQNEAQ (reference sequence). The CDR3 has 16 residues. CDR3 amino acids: CASSEEPRTPVDEQYF. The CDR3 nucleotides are TGTGCCAGCAGCGAAGAGCCCCGGACACCAGTAGACGAGCAGTACTTC.

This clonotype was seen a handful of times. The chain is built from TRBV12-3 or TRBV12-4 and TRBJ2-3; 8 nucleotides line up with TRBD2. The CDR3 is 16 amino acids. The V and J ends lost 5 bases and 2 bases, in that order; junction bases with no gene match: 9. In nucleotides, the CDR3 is TGTGCCAGCAGTCTTAAACTAGCGGCTTCCACAGATACGCAGTATTTT. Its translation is CASSLKLAASTDTQYF.

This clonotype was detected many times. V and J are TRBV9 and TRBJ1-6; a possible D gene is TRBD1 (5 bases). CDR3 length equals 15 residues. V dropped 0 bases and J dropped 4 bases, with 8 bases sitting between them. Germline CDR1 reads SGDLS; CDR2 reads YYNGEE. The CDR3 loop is CASSVGTTYNSPLHF. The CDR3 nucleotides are TGTGCCAGCAGCGTAGGGACAACATATAATTCACCCCTCCACTTT.

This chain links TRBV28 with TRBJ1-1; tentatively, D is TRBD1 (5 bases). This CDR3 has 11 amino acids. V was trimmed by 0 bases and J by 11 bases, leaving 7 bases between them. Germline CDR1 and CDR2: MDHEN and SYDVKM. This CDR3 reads CASSLWGGAFF. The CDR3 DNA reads TGTGCCAGCAGTTTATGGGGGGGGGCTTTCTTT.

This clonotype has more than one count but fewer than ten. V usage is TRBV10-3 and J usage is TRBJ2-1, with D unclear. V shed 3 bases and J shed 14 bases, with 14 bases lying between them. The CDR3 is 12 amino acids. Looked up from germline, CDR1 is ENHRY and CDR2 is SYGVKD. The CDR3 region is CAISDKGPEEFF. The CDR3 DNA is TGTGCCATCAGTGATAAGGGCCCCGAGGAGTTCTTC.

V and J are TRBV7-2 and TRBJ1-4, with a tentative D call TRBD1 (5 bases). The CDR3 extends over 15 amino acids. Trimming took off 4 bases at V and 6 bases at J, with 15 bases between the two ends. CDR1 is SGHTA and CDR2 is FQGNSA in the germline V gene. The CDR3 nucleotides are TGTGCCAGCAGCTCATTCACGGGGGTGGATGAAAAACTGTTTTTT. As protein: CASSSFTGVDEKLFF.

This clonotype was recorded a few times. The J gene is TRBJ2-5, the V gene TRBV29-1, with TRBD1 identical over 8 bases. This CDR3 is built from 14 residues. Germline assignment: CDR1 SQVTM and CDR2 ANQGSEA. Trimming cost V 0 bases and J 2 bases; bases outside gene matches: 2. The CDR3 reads CSVEEWDRQETQYF. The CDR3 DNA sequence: TGCAGCGTTGAAGAATGGGACAGGCAAGAGACCCAGTACTTC.

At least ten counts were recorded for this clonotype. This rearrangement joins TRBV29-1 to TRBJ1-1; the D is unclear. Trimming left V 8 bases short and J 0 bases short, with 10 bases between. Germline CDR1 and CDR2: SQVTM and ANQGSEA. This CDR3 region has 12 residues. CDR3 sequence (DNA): TGCAGCTTGGGATCCGTGAACACTGAAGCTTTCTTT. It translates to CSLGSVNTEAFF. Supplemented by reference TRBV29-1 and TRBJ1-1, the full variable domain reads SAVISQKPSRDICQRGTSLTIQCQVDSQVTMMFWYRQQPGQSLTLIATANQGSEATYESGFVIDKFPISRPNLTFSTLTVSNMSPEDSSIYLCSLGSVNTEAFFGQGTRLTVV.

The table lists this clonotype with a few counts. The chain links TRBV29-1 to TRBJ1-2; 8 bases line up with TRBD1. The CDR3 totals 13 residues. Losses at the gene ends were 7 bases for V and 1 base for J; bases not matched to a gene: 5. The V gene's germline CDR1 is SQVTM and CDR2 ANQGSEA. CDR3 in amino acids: CSAGQGSNYGYTF. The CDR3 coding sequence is TGCAGCGCAGGACAGGGAAGTAACTATGGCTACACCTTC.

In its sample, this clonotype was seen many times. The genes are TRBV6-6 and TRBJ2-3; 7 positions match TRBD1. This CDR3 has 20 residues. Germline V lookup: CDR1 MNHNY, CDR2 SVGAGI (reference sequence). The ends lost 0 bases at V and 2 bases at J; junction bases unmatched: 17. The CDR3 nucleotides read TGTGCCAGCAGTTACTCGACAGGGTTAGGGTTACTTATTTACACAGATACGCAGTATTTT. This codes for CASSYSTGLGLLIYTDTQYF.

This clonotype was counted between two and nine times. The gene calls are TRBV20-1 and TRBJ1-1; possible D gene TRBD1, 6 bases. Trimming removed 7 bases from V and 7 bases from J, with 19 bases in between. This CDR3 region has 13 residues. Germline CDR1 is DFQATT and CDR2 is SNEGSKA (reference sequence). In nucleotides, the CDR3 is TGCAGTGGGGAACAGGGAGGATCGGGTGAAGCTTTCTTT. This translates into CSGEQGGSGEAFF.

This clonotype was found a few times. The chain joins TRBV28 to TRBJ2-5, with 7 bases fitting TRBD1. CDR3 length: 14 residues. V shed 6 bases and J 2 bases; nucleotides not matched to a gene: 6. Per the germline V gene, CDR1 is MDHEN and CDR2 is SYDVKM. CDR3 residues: CASSDRQGQETQYF. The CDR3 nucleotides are TGTGCCAGCAGCGATCGACAGGGTCAAGAGACCCAGTACTTC.

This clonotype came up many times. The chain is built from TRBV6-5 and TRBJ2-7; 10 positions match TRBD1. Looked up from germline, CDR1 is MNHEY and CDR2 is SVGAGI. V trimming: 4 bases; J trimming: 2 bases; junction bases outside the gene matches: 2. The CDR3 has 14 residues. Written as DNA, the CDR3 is TGTGCCAGCAGTTGGACAGGGGGGACCTACGAGCAGTACTTC. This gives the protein CASSWTGGTYEQYF.